This is a list of T cell receptor beta chains from one sample in a study of vaccination and CD4 T cells after COVID-19. Using its own MiXCR run on the PCR reads, TCRdb lists one record per CDR3 protein. The sample records 11,000 to 15,000 distinct CDR3 sequences, roughly 61% being singletons. Their target antigens are unknown. The source material was CD4+ T cells from blood, cultured in vitro. Source of these receptors: a human donor who had recovered from COVID-19. The conserved cysteine and the conserved F or W are not part of the CDR3 here. The D gene is left open where the match is weak.

V,D,CDR3
TRBV7-9,TRBD2,ASSLRSGRAEQY
TRBV20-1,.,SASREYEQY
TRBV7-9,.,ASSLPLSAQETQY
TRBV20-1,.,SARGVLGTPAQAQY
TRBV11-2,.,ASSYRRQETQY
TRBV27,.,ASSLMSTPNYGYT
TRBV6-1,TRBD2,ASRDDSGSSYEQY
TRBV20-1,TRBD1,SAQGGEGALGYGYT
TRBV11-2,TRBD2,ASGRLTDTQY
TRBV7-9,.,ASSRYPTGRNEQF
TRBV28,.,ASSLLGYGYT
TRBV5-8,.,ASSPRILGKYNEQF
TRBV6-4,.,ASSEGQENNEQF
TRBV10-2,.,ASRHTDTQY
TRBV20-1,TRBD2,SASSSGSTRAYEQY
TRBV3-1,.,ASSQGTGTGYSPLH
TRBV7-8,TRBD1,ASSLVVGTGDSPLH
TRBV11-2,.,ASSRRTSGGYT
TRBV2,.,ASNRGSYEQY
TRBV20-1,.,SARDTTGDGYT
TRBV29-1,.,SGSTTNEKLF
TRBV14,TRBD1,ASSVGTGSPLH
TRBV2,.,AVDRSNYGYT
TRBV2,.,ASPGQETQY
TRBV28,TRBD1,ASSPRRTGGYGYT
TRBV11-3,TRBD2,ASSPGLAGSGELF
TRBV20-1,TRBD2,SARDLRTSGSTDTQY
TRBV6-1,.,ASSQNTGTGETQY
TRBV12-3/TRBV12-4,.,ASSPELAGTSLTDTQY
TRBV11-2,.,ASSSYGGVGTEAF
TRBV20-1,.,SAAGQTQETQY
TRBV10-3,TRBD1,AIRGTGVIETQY
TRBV7-2,.,ASSLELGQGYEQY